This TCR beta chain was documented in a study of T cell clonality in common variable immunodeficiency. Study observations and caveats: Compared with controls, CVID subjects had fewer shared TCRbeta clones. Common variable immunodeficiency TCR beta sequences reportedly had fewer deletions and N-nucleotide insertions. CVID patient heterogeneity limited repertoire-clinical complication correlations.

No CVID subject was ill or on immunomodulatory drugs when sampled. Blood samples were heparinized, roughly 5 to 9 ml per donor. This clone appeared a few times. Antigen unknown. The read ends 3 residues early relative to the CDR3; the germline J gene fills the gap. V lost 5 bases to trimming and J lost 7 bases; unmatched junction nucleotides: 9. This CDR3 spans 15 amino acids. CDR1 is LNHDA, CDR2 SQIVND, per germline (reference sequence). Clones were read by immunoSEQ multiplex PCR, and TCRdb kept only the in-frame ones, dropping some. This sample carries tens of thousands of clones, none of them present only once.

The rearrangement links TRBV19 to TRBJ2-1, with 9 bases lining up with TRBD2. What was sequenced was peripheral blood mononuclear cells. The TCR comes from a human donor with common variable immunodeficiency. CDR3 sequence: CASSDTTSGGNEQFF. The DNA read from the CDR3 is TGTGCCAGTAGTGACACGACTAGCGGAGGGAATGAG. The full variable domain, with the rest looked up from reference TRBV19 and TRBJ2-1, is DGGITQSPKYLFRKEGQNVTLSCEQNLNHDAMYWYRQDPGQGLRLIYYSQIVNDFQKGDIAEGYSVSREKKESFPLTVTSAQKNPTAFYLCASSDTTSGGNEQFFGPGTRLTVL.